This T cell receptor (beta chain) was identified in a study of shared clonotypes between healthy human individuals. General observations from the study: Generally, naive subsets (rather than memory subsets) showed larger estimated richness. Shared clonotypes across all four donors exceeded non-shared ones in generation probability.

Only CD45RO-negative cells positively selected for CCR7 counted as naive CD8 cells, so terminally differentiated effector memory CD45RA+ cells were excluded. The CDR3 has 15 amino acids. V shed 4 bases, J shed 6 bases, and the junction held 9 bases outside the gene matches. Germline values: CDR1 SGDLS, CDR2 YYNGEE. Method: immunoSEQ multiplex PCR; TCRdb's copy keeps in-frame clones and lacks some. Found here are more than 2 million clones, less than 95% of them singletons; the top ten hold about 1.1%. Notes on this clone: What it recognizes is unknown.

What was sequenced was naive CD8+ T cells sorted from blood. The origin of this receptor is a man in his late teens or twenties in good health. The chain employs TRBV9 and TRBJ2-1; 8 nucleotides agree with TRBD1. The CDR3 is CASSSRTGSSNEQFF. The CDR3 DNA is TGTGCCAGCAGCTCCCGGACAGGGAGTTCCAATGAGCAGTTCTTC.